This TCR beta chain came from a study of blood T cell repertoires in COVID-19. Study-level background: T cells, B-cell-depleted T cells, or PBMCs supplied cDNA or gDNA.

This CDR3 region has 16 residues. V trimming: 0 bases; J trimming: 8 bases; junction bases outside the gene matches: 10. CDR1 and CDR2 (germline): MNHEY, SVGAGI. Per the original data handling: By means of reference gene primer amplification, nucleated cell counts were estimated. The repertoire was sequenced with immunoSEQ multiplex PCR; TCRdb's copy has only in-frame clones and lacks some. V and J calls and clone size come straight from that table; D and trimming were deduced from the DNA. This sample has approximately 96,000 clones; 65% to 85% occur once, and the top ten carry 9.5% to 12%. This clone was recorded a few times.

Sequenced sample: peripheral blood. The TCR originated in a woman over 75 with acute or convalescent COVID-19. The chain couples TRBV6-5 to TRBJ1-2, with TRBD1 matching over 9 bases. The CDR3 nucleotides are TGTGCCAGCAGTTACTCGCCGGGACAGGGACTGGAGGGCTACACCTTC. Residues: CASSYSPGQGLEGYTF.